The clone carrying this T cell receptor beta chain was observed a single time. What it recognizes is unknown. The record originates from a study of OX40 agonist ivuxolimab in advanced cancers. The V and J ends lost 2 bases and 4 bases respectively, with 4 bases between them. This CDR3 is 12 amino acids long. Germline V gene lookup returns CDR1 MNHEY and CDR2 SMNVEV (reference sequence). Assay: immunoSEQ multiplex PCR; the TCRdb copy retains only in-frame clones and omits some. The data contain more than 45,000 clones, around nine tenths of them singletons. Study conclusions and caveats: At doses 0.1 to 3.0 mg/kg, CD4+ and CD8+ clones expanded. Normalized T-cell clonal expansion was also low in some nonresponders. In CD8+ T cells, expanded clones were on average more numerous than in CD4+. Compared with others, partial responders at 0.1-3.0 mg/kg displayed clonal expansion among the lowest.

The sequence was obtained from an adult with an advanced solid tumor such as melanoma, head and neck, liver or kidney cancer. The J gene is TRBJ2-3, the V gene TRBV27; no definite D call. The sample here was CD4+ or CD8+ T cells sorted from blood, taken in a trial of the OX40 agonist ivuxolimab. The CDR3 sequence: CASSLGSDTQYF. CDR3 nucleotides: TGTGCCAGCAGTTTAGGCTCAGATACGCAGTATTTT.